This T cell receptor beta chain is drawn from a study of patients and donors after allogeneic stem cell transplantation. Germline loops: CDR1 ENHRY, CDR2 SYGVKD. This CDR3 comprises 14 residues. Deletions cut 0 bases from V and 7 bases from J, with 13 bases between. This clonotype was counted a few times. TCRdb re-called the RT-PCR reads with MiXCR, one entry per CDR3 protein. The profile covers approximately 160,000 distinct CDR3 sequences, with 20% to 25% appearing a single time and about 24% taken by the ten largest. The sequence came from a human donor who was either an allogeneic HSCT recipient or a stem cell or donor lymphocyte infusion donor (not recorded which). It is not recorded whose cells these are; they may come from a transplant donor. The J gene is TRBJ2-7, the V gene TRBV10-3; D gene unclear. The sample consisted of blood, either unsorted or a sorted T cell fraction (not recorded which). The CDR3 DNA reads as TGTGCCATCAGTGAGTCGATTGGCAGATCTGAGCAGTACTTC. Translating it yields CAISESIGRSEQYF.